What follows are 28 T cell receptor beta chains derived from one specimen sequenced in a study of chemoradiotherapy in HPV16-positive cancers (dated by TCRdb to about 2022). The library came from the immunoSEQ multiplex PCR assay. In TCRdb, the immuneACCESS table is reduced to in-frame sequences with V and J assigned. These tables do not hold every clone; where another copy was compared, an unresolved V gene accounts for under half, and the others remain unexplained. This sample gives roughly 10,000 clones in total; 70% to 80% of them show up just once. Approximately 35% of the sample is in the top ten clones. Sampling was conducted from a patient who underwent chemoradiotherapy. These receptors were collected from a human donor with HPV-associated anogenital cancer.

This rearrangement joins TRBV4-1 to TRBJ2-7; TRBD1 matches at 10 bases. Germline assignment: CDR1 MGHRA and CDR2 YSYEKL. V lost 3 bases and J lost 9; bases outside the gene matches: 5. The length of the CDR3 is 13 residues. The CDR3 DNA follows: TGCGCCAGCAGCCAGGGGGACAGGGGTTGGCAGTACTTC. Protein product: CASSQGDRGWQYF.

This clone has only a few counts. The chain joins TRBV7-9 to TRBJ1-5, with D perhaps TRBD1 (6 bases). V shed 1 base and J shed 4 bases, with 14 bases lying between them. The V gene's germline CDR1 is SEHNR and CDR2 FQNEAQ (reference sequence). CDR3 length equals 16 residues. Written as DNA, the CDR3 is TGTGCCAGCAGCTTAGGTCGGGGGGGGGCGAATCAGCCCCAGCATTTT. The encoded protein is CASSLGRGGANQPQHF.

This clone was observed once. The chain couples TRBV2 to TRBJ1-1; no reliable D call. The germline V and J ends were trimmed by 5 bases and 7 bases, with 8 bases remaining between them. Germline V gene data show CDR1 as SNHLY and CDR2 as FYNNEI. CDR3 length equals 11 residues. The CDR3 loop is CASSFRSEAFF. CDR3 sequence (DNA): TGTGCCAGCAGTTTCCGCAGTGAAGCTTTCTTT.

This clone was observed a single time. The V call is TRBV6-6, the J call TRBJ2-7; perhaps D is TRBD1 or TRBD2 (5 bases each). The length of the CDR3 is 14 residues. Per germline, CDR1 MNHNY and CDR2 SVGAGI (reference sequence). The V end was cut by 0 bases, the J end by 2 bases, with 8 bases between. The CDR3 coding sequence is TGTGCCAGCAGTTACTCGAGGGGAACCTACGAGCAGTACTTC. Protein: CASSYSRGTYEQYF.

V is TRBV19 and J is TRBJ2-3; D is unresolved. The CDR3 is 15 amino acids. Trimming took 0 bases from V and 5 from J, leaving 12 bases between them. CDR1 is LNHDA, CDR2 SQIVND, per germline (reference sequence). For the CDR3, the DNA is TGTGCCAGTAGTATAGATCTATTGGGGAAAGATACGCAGTATTTT. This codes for CASSIDLLGKDTQYF.

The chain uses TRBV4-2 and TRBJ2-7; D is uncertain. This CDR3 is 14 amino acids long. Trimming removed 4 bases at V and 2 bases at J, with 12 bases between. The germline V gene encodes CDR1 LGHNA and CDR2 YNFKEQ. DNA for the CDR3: TGTGCCAGCAGCCTCTGGGGTCCTCCCTACGAGCAGTACTTC. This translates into CASSLWGPPYEQYF.

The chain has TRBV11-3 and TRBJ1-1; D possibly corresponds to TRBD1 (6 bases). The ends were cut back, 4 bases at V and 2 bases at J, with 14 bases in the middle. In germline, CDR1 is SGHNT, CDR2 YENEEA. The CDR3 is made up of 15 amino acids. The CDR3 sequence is CASSWRGGRNTEAFF. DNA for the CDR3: TGTGCCAGCAGCTGGAGAGGGGGGCGAAACACTGAAGCTTTCTTT.

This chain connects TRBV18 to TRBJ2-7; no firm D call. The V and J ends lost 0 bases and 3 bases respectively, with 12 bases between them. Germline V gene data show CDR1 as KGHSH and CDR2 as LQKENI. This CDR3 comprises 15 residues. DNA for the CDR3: TGTGCCAGCTCACCACCCGGCGGAAATTACTACGAGCAGTACTTC. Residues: CASSPPGGNYYEQYF.

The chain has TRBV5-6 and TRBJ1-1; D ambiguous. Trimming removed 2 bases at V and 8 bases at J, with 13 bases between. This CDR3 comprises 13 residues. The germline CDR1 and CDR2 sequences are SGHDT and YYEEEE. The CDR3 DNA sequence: TGTGCCAGCAGCTTTACAGTGGCTCCCGAAGCTTTCTTT. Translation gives CASSFTVAPEAFF. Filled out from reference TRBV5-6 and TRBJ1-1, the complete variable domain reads DAGVTQSPTHLIKTRGQQVTLRCSPKSGHDTVSWYQQALGQGPQFIFQYYEEEERQRGNFPDRFSGHQFPNYSSELNVNALLLGDSALYLCASSFTVAPEAFFGQGTRLTVV.

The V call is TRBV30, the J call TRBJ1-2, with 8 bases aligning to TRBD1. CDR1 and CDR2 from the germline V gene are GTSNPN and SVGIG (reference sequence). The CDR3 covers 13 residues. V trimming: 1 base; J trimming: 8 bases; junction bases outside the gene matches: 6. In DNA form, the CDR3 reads TGTGCCTGGAGTGCTCAGGGGGCGTACGGCTACACCTTC. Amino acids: CAWSAQGAYGYTF.

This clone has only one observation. The DNA for the CDR3 is TGTGCCAGCAAAATCACGGGCGCGACCTACGAGCAGTACTTC. Amino acid sequence: CASKITGATYEQYF. J is TRBJ2-7 and V is TRBV11-3; no definite D call. The V gene's germline CDR1 is SGHNT and CDR2 YENEEA. The CDR3 covers 14 residues. The V end was cut by 7 bases, the J end by 2 bases, with 15 bases between.

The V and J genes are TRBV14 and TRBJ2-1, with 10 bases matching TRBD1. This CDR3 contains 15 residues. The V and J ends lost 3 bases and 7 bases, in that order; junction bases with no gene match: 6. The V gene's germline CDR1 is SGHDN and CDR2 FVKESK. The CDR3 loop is CASSQTGGSGNEQFF. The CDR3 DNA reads TGTGCCAGCAGCCAGACAGGGGGCTCGGGGAATGAGCAGTTCTTC.

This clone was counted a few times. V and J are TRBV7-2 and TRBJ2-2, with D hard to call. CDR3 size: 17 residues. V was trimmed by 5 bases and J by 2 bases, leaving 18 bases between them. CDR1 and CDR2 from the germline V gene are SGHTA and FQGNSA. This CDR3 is CASSPRVATGNTGELFF. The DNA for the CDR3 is TGTGCCAGCAGCCCACGCGTCGCGACTGGCAACACCGGGGAGCTGTTTTTT.

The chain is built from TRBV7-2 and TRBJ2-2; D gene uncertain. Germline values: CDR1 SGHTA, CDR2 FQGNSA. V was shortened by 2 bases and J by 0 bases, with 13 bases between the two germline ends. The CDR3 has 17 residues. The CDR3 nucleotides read TGTGCCAGCAGCTTAAAGCCGTCCCAAGCGAACACCGGGGAGCTGTTTTTT. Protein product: CASSLKPSQANTGELFF.

The CDR3 sequence is CASSLVLLSSTPNGYTF. CDR3 bases: TGTGCCAGCAGCTTAGTACTCTTGTCTTCTACGCCCAATGGCTACACCTTC. This chain connects TRBV11-3 to TRBJ1-2; no firm D call. V was clipped by 1 base and J by 6 bases, with 21 bases between them. Per the germline V gene, CDR1 is SGHNT and CDR2 is YENEEA. The length of the CDR3 is 17 residues.

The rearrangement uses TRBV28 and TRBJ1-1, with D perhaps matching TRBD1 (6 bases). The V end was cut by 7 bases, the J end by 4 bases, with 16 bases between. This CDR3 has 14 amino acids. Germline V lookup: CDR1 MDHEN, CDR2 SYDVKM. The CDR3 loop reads CASKVGRGGTEAFF. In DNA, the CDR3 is TGTGCCAGCAAGGTAGGCAGGGGAGGCACTGAAGCTTTCTTT.

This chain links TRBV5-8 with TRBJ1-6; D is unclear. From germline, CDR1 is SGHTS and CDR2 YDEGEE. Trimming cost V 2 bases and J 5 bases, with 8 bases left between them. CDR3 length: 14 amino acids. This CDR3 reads CASSLWVDNSPLHF. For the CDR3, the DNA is TGTGCCAGCAGCTTATGGGTTGATAATTCACCCCTCCACTTT. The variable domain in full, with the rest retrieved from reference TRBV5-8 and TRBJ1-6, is EAGVTQSPTHLIKTRGQQATLRCSPISGHTSVYWYQQALGLGLQFLLWYDEGEERNRGNFPPRFSGRQFPNYSSELNVNALELEDSALYLCASSLWVDNSPLHFGNGTRLTVT.

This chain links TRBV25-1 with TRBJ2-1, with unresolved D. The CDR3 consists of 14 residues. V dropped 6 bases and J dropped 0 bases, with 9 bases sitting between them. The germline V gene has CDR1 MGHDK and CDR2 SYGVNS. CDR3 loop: CASSSTGSYNEQFF. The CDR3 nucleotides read TGTGCCAGCAGCTCGACGGGCTCCTACAATGAGCAGTTCTTC.

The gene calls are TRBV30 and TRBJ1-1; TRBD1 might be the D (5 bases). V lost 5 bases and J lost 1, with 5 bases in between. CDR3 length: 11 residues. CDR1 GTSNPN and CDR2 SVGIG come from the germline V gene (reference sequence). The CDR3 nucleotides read TGTGCCTGGGGACAGAACACTGAAGCTTTCTTT. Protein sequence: CAWGQNTEAFF.

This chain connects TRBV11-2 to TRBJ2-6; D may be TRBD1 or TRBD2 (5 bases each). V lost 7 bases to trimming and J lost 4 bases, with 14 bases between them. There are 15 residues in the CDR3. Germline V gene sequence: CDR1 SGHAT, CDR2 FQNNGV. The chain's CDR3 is CASTWAGTGANVLTF. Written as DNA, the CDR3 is TGTGCCAGCACCTGGGCAGGGACCGGGGCCAACGTCCTGACTTTC.

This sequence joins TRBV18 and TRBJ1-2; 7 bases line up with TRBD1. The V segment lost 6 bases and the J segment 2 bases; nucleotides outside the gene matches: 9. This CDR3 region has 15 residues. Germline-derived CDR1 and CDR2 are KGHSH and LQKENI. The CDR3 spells CASSPSIQGNYGYTF. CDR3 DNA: TGTGCCAGCTCGCCGAGCATACAGGGGAACTATGGCTACACCTTC.

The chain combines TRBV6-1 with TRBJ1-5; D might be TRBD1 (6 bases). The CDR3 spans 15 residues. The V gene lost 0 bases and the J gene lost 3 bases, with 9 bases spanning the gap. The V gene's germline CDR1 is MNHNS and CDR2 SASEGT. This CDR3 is CASSEATGANQPQHF. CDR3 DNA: TGTGCCAGCAGTGAAGCGACAGGCGCCAATCAGCCCCAGCATTTT.

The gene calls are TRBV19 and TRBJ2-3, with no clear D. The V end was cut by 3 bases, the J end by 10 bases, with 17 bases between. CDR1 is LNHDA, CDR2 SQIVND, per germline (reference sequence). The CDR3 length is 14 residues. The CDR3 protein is CASSISVGPEAQYF. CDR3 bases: TGTGCCAGTAGTATTAGTGTGGGCCCCGAGGCGCAGTATTTT.

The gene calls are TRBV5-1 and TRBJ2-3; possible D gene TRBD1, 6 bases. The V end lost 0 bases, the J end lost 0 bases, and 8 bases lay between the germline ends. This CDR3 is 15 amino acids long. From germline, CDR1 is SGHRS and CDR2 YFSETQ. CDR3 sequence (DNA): TGCGCCAGCAGCTTGGATGGGGGCAGCACAGATACGCAGTATTTT. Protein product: CASSLDGGSTDTQYF. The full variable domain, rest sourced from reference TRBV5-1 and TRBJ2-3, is KAGVTQTPRYLIKTRGQQVTLSCSPISGHRSVSWYQQTPGQGLQFLFEYFSETQRNKGNFPGRFSGRQFSNSRSEMNVSTLELGDSALYLCASSLDGGSTDTQYFGPGTRLTVL.

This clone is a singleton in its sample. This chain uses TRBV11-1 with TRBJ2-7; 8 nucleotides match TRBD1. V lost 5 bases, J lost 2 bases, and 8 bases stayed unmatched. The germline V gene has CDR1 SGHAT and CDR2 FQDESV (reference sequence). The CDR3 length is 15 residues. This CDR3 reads CASSPGQGIAYEQYF. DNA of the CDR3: TGTGCCAGCAGCCCAGGACAGGGAATTGCCTACGAGCAGTACTTC.

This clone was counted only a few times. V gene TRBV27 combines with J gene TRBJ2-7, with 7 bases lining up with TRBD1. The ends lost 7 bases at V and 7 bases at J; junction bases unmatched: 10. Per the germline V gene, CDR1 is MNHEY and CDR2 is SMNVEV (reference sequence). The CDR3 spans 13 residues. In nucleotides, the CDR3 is TGTGCCAGCAAGGAACGAGGGGGCAGGGAGCAGTACGTC. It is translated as CASKERGGREQYV.

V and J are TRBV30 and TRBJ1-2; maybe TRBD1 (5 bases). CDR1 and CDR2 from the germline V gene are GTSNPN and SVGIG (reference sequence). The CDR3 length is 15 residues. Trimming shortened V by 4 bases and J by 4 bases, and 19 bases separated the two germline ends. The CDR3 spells CAWKGAGARGYGYTF. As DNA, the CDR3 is TGTGCCTGGAAAGGGGCAGGAGCACGTGGCTATGGCTACACCTTC.

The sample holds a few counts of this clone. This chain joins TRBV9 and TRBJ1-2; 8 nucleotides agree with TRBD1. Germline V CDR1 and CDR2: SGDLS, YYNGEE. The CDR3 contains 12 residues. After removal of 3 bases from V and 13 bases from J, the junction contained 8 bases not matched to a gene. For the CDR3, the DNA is TGTGCCAGCAGCGCGGACAGGGAGGTTGCCACCTTC. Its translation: CASSADREVATF.